One T cell receptor (beta chain) is described in this entry. At one end, the junction sequence differs from germline, possibly due to a read error. This entry belongs to a study of technical replicates of blood from a few donors. Libraries were prepared by immunoSEQ multiplex PCR; TCRdb keeps only in-frame clonotypes and omits some of them. The data show about 75,000 clones, around 97% seen once. Germline assignment: CDR1 SGHAT and CDR2 FQNNGV. This CDR3 region has 13 residues. The source is a human donor in good health. The sequencing sample was made of T cells isolated from PBMCs. The chain recombines TRBV11-2 with TRBJ2-4; 9 positions match TRBD2. CDR3: CASSQPGLAPLNF. The CDR3 DNA reads as TGTGCCAGCAGCCAGCCGGGACTAGCCCCATTAAACTTC. The variable domain in full, completed from reference TRBV11-2 and TRBJ2-4, reads EAGVAQSPRYKIIEKRQSVAFWCNPISGHATLYWYQQILGQGPKLLIQFQNNGVVDDSQLPKDRFSAERLKGVDSTLKIQPAKLEDSAVYLCASSQPGLAPLNFGAGTRLSVL.